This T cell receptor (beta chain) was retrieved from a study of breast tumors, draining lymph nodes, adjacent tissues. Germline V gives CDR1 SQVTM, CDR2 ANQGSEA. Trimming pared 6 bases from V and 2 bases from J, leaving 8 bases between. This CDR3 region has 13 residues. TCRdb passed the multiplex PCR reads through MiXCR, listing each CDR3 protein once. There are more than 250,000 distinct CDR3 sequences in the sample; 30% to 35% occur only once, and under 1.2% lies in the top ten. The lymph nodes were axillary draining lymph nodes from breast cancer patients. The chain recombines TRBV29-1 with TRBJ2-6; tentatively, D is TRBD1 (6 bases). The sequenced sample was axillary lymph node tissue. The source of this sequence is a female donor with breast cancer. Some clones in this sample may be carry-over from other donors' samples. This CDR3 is CSVGTTGANVLTF. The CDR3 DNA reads TGCAGCGTCGGGACAACTGGGGCCAACGTCCTGACTTTC.